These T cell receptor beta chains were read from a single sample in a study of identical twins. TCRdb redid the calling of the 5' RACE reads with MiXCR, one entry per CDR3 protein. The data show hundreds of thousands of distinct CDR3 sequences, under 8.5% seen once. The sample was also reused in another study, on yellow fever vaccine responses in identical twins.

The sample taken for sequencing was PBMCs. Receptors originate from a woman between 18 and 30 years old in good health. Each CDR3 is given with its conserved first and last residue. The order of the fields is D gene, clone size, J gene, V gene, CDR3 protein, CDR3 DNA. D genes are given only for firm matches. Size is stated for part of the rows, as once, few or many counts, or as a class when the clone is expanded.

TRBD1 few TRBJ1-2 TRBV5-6 CASSGTGGPGYGYTF TGTGCCAGCAGCGGGACAGGGGGCCCTGGCTATGGCTACACCTTC
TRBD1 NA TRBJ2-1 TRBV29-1 CSVDGQGAYNEQFF TGCAGCGTTGATGGGCAGGGGGCGTACAATGAGCAGTTCTTC
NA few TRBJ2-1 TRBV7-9 CASSLSSPTGGNEQFF TGTGCCAGCAGCTTAAGTTCCCCCACTGGGGGCAATGAGCAGTTCTTC
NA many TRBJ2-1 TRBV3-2 CASSHLGGRPSYNEQFF TGTGCCAGCAGCCACTTGGGGGGGAGACCCTCCTACAATGAGCAGTTCTTC
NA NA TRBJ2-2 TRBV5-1 CASSFSRPGAANTGELFF TGCGCCAGCAGCTTTTCCCGACCGGGGGCCGCGAACACCGGGGAGCTGTTTTTT
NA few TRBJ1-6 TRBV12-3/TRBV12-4 CASSEGIIGPLHF TGTGCCAGCAGCGAGGGGATTATAGGACCCCTCCACTTT
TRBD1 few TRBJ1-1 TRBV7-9 CASSADFRGMNTEAFF TGTGCCAGCAGCGCTGACTTCAGGGGGATGAACACTGAAGCTTTCTTT
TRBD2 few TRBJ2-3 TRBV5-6 CASSLGGAGVADTQYF TGTGCCAGCAGCTTGGGCGGGGCGGGAGTCGCAGATACGCAGTATTTT
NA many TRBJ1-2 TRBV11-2 CASSLGQTLGYTF TGTGCCAGCAGCTTAGGGCAGACGTTGGGCTACACCTTC
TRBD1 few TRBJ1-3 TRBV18 CASSPPRGVDGNTIYF TGTGCCAGCTCACCACCCAGGGGGGTGGATGGAAACACCATATATTTT
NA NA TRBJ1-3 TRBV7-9 CASSLSVQYDF TGTGCCAGCAGCTTGTCGGTACAGTACGATTTT
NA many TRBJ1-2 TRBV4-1 CASSHPADGYTF TGCGCCAGCAGCCACCCCGCCGATGGCTACACCTTC
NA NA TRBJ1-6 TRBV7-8 CASSPAGLPLHF TGTGCCAGCAGCCCCGCGGGCTTACCCCTCCACTTT
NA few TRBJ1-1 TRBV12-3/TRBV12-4 CASSLRGTAPNTEAFF TGTGCCAGCAGTTTAAGGGGAACAGCACCCAACACTGAAGCTTTCTTT
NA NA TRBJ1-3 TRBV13 CASSLLQASGNTIYF TGTGCCAGCAGCTTATTACAAGCCTCTGGAAACACCATATATTTT
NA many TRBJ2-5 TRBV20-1 CSARAISSGGFLETQYF TGCAGTGCTAGAGCGATATCGTCAGGAGGCTTCTTGGAGACCCAGTACTTC
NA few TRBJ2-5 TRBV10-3 CAISEGARETQYF TGTGCCATCAGTGAGGGGGCGCGAGAGACCCAGTACTTC
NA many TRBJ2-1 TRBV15 CATKTGYNEQFF TGTGCCACCAAAACAGGGTACAATGAGCAGTTCTTC
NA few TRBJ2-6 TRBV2 CASKLTATGANVLTF TGTGCCAGTAAACTGACAGCTACTGGGGCCAACGTCCTGACTTTC
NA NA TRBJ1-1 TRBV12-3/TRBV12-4 CASSPGLTTEAFF TGTGCCAGCAGTCCGGGCCTGACCACTGAAGCTTTCTTT
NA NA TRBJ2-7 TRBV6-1 CASSPTGNYVLTRAYEQYF TGTGCCAGCAGTCCCACAGGAAACTACGTACTAACCAGAGCCTACGAGCAGTACTTC
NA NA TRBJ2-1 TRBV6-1 CASSDFSPPVDEQFF TGTGCCAGCAGTGATTTTAGCCCTCCCGTGGATGAGCAGTTCTTC
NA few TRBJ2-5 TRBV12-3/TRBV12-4 CASTPQDPQQETQYF TGTGCCAGCACCCCTCAAGATCCGCAGCAAGAGACCCAGTACTTC
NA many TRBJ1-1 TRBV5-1 CASSPTVPGDYSNTEAFF TGCGCCAGCAGCCCGACAGTCCCTGGGGATTATTCGAACACTGAAGCTTTCTTT
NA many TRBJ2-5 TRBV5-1 CASSLAAWETQYF TGCGCCAGCAGCTTGGCTGCTTGGGAGACCCAGTACTTC
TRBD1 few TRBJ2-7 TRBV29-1 CSGGQGRYEQYF TGCAGCGGTGGACAGGGGCGGTACGAGCAGTACTTC
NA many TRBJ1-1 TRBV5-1 CASRLGSTEAFF TGCGCCAGCAGGTTAGGGAGCACTGAAGCTTTCTTT
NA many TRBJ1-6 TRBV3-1 CASSQGWDSPLHF TGTGCCAGCAGCCAAGGATGGGACTCACCCCTCCACTTT
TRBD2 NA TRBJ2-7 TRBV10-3 CAISESRTSGTYEQYF TGTGCCATCAGTGAGTCGCGGACTAGCGGGACCTACGAGCAGTACTTC